The T cell receptor (beta chain) described here comes from a study of CD8+CD57+ T cells in acquired aplastic anemia. In this sample, this clonotype turned up a few times. The V gene end was trimmed by 5 bases and the J gene end by 10 bases; junction bases not matched to a gene: 5. The CDR3 spans 12 residues. Genomic DNA served as template for TCR beta VDJ and CDR3 profiling. TCRdb reprocessed the reads via MiXCR and lists one record per CDR3 protein. The sample yields about half a million distinct CDR3 sequences, around a third seen once. For sequencing, patients were chosen who had shown expansion of CD8+CD57+ cells by flow cytometry.

The TCR was taken from a human donor with aplastic anemia. The specimen was sorted CD4+, CD8+, or CD8+CD57+ T cells (not recorded which) from PBMCs. The chain combines TRBV12-3 or TRBV12-4 with TRBJ2-1; 7 nucleotides agree with TRBD2. CDR3 protein: CASSRLAYEQFF. The DNA for the CDR3 is TGTGCCAGCAGTCGACTAGCTTACGAGCAGTTCTTC.